The next 21 T cell receptor beta chains were all read from a single sample in a study of tumour-infiltrating T cells in Burkitt lymphoma. This table comes from immunoSEQ multiplex PCR, and its TCRdb copy is limited to in-frame clones, with some not included. The sample carries roughly 1,300 clones, approximately 15% recorded once. Sequenced sample: tumor tissue. The receptor source for this set is a human donor with Burkitt lymphoma.

The V gene is TRBV18, the J gene TRBJ2-5; TRBD2 might be the D (6 bases). CDR1 is KGHSH, CDR2 LQKENI, per germline. The V end was cut by 4 bases, the J end by 2 bases, with 11 bases between. This CDR3 comprises 14 residues. CDR3 amino acids: CASSLRREQETQYF. CDR3 nucleotides: TGTGCCAGCTCACTTCGGCGGGAACAAGAGACCCAGTACTTC.

This clone was seen a handful of times. The chain links TRBV18 to TRBJ1-6, with 8 bases lining up with TRBD1. Looked up from germline, CDR1 is KGHSH and CDR2 is LQKENI. CDR3 length equals 14 residues. With 5 bases clipped from V and 10 bases from J, the junction kept 7 bases outside the gene matches. The CDR3 loop is CASSGSGGRSPLHF. In DNA form, the CDR3 reads TGTGCCAGCTCAGGGTCAGGGGGCCGGTCACCCCTCCACTTT.

This clone was found a few times. The chain combines TRBV1 with TRBJ2-2; the tabulated D call, TRBD1, remains unverified against the DNA. TRBV1 is deemed a pseudogene. The CDR3 consists of 17 residues. Here the CDR3 reads CTSSRVGGRTTIGELFF. The CDR3 nucleotides read TGCACCAGCAGCCGGGTAGGGGGAAGGACAACGATCGGGGAGCTGTTTTTT.

The gene calls are TRBV7-9 and TRBJ2-1; 10 nucleotides align to TRBD2. Germline V gene lookup returns CDR1 SEHNR and CDR2 FQNEAQ (reference sequence). V lost 3 bases to trimming and J lost 0 bases; unmatched junction nucleotides: 2. The CDR3 sequence is 16 residues long. The CDR3, as DNA: TGTGCCAGCAGCTTTATAGCGGGGGGCTCCTACAATGAGCAGTTCTTC. Protein: CASSFIAGGSYNEQFF.

This clone was observed a few times. This chain connects TRBV19 to TRBJ2-6; no clear D gene. V lost 5 bases and J lost 0, with 5 bases in between. The CDR3 spans 14 residues. From germline, CDR1 is LNHDA and CDR2 SQIVND (reference sequence). Here the CDR3 reads CASSLASGANVLTF. The CDR3, as DNA: TGTGCCAGTAGTTTGGCCTCTGGGGCCAACGTCCTGACTTTC. Based on the CDR3 plus reference TRBV19 and TRBJ2-6, the full variable domain is DGGITQSPKYLFRKEGQNVTLSCEQNLNHDAMYWYRQDPGQGLRLIYYSQIVNDFQKGDIAEGYSVSREKKESFPLTVTSAQKNPTAFYLCASSLASGANVLTFGAGSRLTVL.

The genes are TRBV19 and TRBJ1-2, with 12 bases fitting TRBD1. J gave up 14 bases and V 4 bases, and 8 bases lay outside the gene matches. In germline, CDR1 is LNHDA, CDR2 SQIVND (reference sequence). This CDR3 has 13 residues. CDR3: CASSTPGQGAKTF. Written as DNA, the CDR3 is TGTGCCAGTAGTACACCGGGACAGGGGGCGAAGACCTTC.

V is TRBV5-1 and J is TRBJ2-7, with a tentative D call TRBD1 (7 bases). The CDR3 is 12 amino acids. Trimming pared 4 bases from V and 6 bases from J, leaving 11 bases between. Germline CDR1 reads SGHRS; CDR2 reads YFSETQ. In nucleotides, the CDR3 is TGCGCCAGCAGCGCGGGACAGTTCGAGCAGTACTTC. This gives the protein CASSAGQFEQYF.

This clone was counted a single time. The V and J genes are TRBV9 and TRBJ2-2, with D uncertain. The V gene's germline CDR1 is SGDLS and CDR2 YYNGEE. This CDR3 comprises 19 residues. V lost 3 bases and J 0 bases, leaving 21 bases between the germline ends. CDR3 DNA sequence: TGTGCCAGCAGCGCAACCCCAAATGGGATAGCAGCGAACACCGGGGAGCTGTTTTTT. Translating gives CASSATPNGIAANTGELFF.

On this clone: A junction end diverges from the germline sequence, so it may reflect a read error. The sample carries other DNA sequences with the same CDR3. The rearrangement links TRBV2 to TRBJ2-7; D ambiguous. The germline V gene has CDR1 SNHLY and CDR2 FYNNEI. This CDR3 region has 12 residues. CDR3 coding DNA: TGTGCCAGCACTACTGACAACGGCGAGCAGTACTTT. Translation gives CASTTDNGEQYF. The variable domain in full, completed from reference TRBV2 and TRBJ2-7, reads EPEVTQTPSHQVTQMGQEVILRCVPISNHLYFYWYRQILGQKVEFLVSFYNNEISEKSEIFDDQFSVERPDGSNFTLKIRSTKLEDSAMYFCASTTDNGEQYFGPGTRLTVT.

This clone was seen more than once but under ten times. The chain has TRBV9 and TRBJ2-6, with D possibly TRBD1 on 6 matching bases. V was pared by 4 bases and J by 4 bases, with 9 bases between. CDR3 size: 14 residues. CDR1 and CDR2 (germline): SGDLS, YYNGEE. The CDR3 DNA follows: TGTGCCAGCAGCATGGGGGCGGGGGCCAACGTCCTGACTTTC. It is translated as CASSMGAGANVLTF.

J is TRBJ2-1 and V is TRBV20-1; D ambiguous. Germline CDR1 reads DFQATT; CDR2 reads SNEGSKA (reference sequence). The V and J ends lost 6 bases and 6 bases respectively, with 9 bases between them. This CDR3 comprises 11 residues. In DNA, the CDR3 is TGCAGTGCCCCATCGCTCAATGAGCAGTTCTTC. Translating it yields CSAPSLNEQFF.

This clone was found a few times. The chain links TRBV28 to TRBJ1-4, with D perhaps TRBD1 (5 bases). Trimming pared 4 bases from V and 6 bases from J, leaving 18 bases between. The CDR3 is made up of 16 amino acids. The germline gives CDR1 MDHEN, CDR2 SYDVKM. CDR3 nucleotides: TGTGCCAGCAGTTCACCGGGTGGGGGAATTTATGAAAAACTGTTTTTT. It specifies CASSSPGGGIYEKLFF.

The rearrangement uses TRBV30 and TRBJ2-1; maybe TRBD2 (6 bases). Germline assignment: CDR1 GTSNPN and CDR2 SVGIG (reference sequence). The germline V and J ends were trimmed by 8 bases and 1 base, with 15 bases remaining between them. The CDR3 spans 14 residues. CDR3 DNA sequence: TGTGCCGCTACCGGGACTTCGTCCTACAATGAGCAGTTCTTC. Its protein product is CAATGTSSYNEQFF.

This clone appeared a few times. The J gene is TRBJ2-5, the V gene TRBV10-3; TRBD2 might be the D (6 bases). V dropped 6 bases and J dropped 2 bases, with 10 bases sitting between them. The germline CDR1 and CDR2 sequences are ENHRY and SYGVKD. CDR3 length equals 13 residues. The CDR3 DNA follows: TGTGCCATCAGGCGGGGACGGCAAGAGACCCAGTACTTC. It translates to CAIRRGRQETQYF.

The chain employs TRBV27 and TRBJ2-1; 8 nucleotides line up with TRBD1. The junction had 11 bases not matched to a gene; V was cut back by 6 bases and J by 4 bases. The germline gives CDR1 MNHEY, CDR2 SMNVEV (reference sequence). The length of the CDR3 is 16 residues. The CDR3 DNA reads as TGTGCCAGCAGACCTGATCAGGGGGCGCGGTACAATGAGCAGTTCTTC. Protein product: CASRPDQGARYNEQFF.

The rearrangement links TRBV5-1 to TRBJ2-1; 9 bases match TRBD2. V dropped 4 bases and J dropped 5; count of bases not matched to a gene: 10. The germline gives CDR1 SGHRS, CDR2 YFSETQ. The CDR3 consists of 16 residues. The CDR3 spells CASSARGSGGNNEQFF. The CDR3 bases are TGCGCCAGCAGCGCTCGCGGGAGCGGGGGGAACAATGAGCAGTTCTTC.

This CDR3 reads CASSERRYNEKLFF. The CDR3 DNA reads TGTGCCAGCAGTGAACGGAGGTATAATGAAAAACTGTTTTTT. The rearrangement uses TRBV6-1 and TRBJ1-4; D remains ambiguous. The CDR3 spans 14 residues. V lost 2 bases, J lost 4 bases, and 8 bases lay in between. Germline CDR1 is MNHNS and CDR2 is SASEGT.

The table lists this clone with a few counts. This sequence joins TRBV7-8 and TRBJ1-6, with D hard to call. V was pared by 8 bases and J by 4 bases, with 6 bases between. The CDR3 covers 12 residues. From germline, CDR1 is SGHVS and CDR2 FQNEAQ. The CDR3 DNA follows: TGTGCCAGCCTAGATTATAATTCACCCCTCCACTTT. Translation: CASLDYNSPLHF.

The rearrangement joins TRBV9 to TRBJ1-4; D is ambiguous. Deletions cut 5 bases from V and 8 bases from J, with 13 bases between. The CDR3 length is 13 residues. The germline V gene encodes CDR1 SGDLS and CDR2 YYNGEE. The CDR3 region is CASSAPGREKLFF. The CDR3 nucleotides are TGTGCCAGCAGTGCCCCCGGCAGAGAAAAACTGTTTTTT. Full variable domain (outside the CDR3, taken from reference TRBV9 and TRBJ1-4): DSGVTQTPKHLITATGQRVTLRCSPRSGDLSVYWYQQSLDQGLQFLIQYYNGEERAKGNILERFSAQQFPDLHSELNLSSLELGDSALYFCASSAPGREKLFFGSGTQLSVL.

This chain links TRBV5-1 with TRBJ1-1; D unclear. The CDR3 spans 13 residues. Trimming stripped 2 bases from V and 1 base from J, with 6 bases between. Germline CDR1 SGHRS, CDR2 YFSETQ. DNA for the CDR3: TGCGCCAGCAGCTTCGAGGAGAACACTGAAGCTTTCTTT. It codes for CASSFEENTEAFF.

The sample holds a few counts of this clone. J is TRBJ1-2 and V is TRBV7-9, with a possible D match to TRBD1 (5 bases). The CDR3 runs 17 residues. V gave up 3 bases and J gave up 0 bases, with 17 bases separating them. Germline values: CDR1 SEHNR, CDR2 FQNEAQ (reference sequence). DNA of the CDR3: TGTGCCAGCAGCTTTCCCAGGGATACAGCTTCTAACTATGGCTACACCTTC. This sequence encodes CASSFPRDTASNYGYTF.